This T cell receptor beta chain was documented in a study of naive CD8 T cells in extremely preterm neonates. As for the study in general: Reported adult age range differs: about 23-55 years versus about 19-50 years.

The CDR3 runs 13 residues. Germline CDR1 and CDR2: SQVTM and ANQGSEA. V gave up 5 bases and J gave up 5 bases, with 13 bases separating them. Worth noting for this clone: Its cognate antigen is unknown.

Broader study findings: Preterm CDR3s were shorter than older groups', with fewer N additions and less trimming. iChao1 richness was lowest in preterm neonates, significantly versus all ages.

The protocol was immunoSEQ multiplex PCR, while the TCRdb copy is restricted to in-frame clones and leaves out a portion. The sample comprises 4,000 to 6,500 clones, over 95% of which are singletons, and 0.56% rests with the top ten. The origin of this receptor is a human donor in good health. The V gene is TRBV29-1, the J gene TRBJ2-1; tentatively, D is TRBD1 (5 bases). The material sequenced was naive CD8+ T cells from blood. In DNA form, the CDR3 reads TGCAGCGTTTTTACAGGATCGGACAATGAGCAGTTCTTC. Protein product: CSVFTGSDNEQFF.